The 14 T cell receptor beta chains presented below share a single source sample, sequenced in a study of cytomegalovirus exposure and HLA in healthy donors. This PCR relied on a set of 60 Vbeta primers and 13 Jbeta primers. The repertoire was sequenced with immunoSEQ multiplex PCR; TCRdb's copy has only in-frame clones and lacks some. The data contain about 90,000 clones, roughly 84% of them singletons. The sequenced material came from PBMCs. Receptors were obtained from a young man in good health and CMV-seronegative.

The CDR3 region has the DNA TGTGCCAGCAGCCAGATCCAGACAGGGCTGGGCTCCTACGAGCAGTACTTC. Protein: CASSQIQTGLGSYEQYF. V gene TRBV14 combines with J gene TRBJ2-7; 7 nucleotides line up with TRBD1. Germline V gives CDR1 SGHDN, CDR2 FVKESK. V shed 3 bases and J 0 bases; nucleotides not matched to a gene: 11. This CDR3 region has 17 residues.

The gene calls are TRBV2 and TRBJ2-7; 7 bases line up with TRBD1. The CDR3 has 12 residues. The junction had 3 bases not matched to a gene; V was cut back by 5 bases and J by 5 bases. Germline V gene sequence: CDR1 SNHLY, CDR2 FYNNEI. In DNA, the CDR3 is TGTGCCAGCAGTTCGGACAGGAACGAGCAGTACTTC. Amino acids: CASSSDRNEQYF.

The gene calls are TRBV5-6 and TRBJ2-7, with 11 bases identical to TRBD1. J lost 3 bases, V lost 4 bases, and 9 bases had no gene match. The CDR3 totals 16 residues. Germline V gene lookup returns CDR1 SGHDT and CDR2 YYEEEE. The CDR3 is CASSPGTGGFVYEQYF. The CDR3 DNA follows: TGTGCCAGCAGCCCGGGGACAGGGGGTTTCGTCTACGAGCAGTACTTC.

CDR3 residues: CAISPGVHGYTF. DNA for the CDR3: TGTGCCATCAGCCCCGGGGTTCATGGCTACACCTTC. The chain has TRBV10-3 and TRBJ1-2; D unclear. V lost 6 bases and J lost 6, with 11 bases in between. Per the germline V gene, CDR1 is ENHRY and CDR2 is SYGVKD. The CDR3 contains 12 residues.

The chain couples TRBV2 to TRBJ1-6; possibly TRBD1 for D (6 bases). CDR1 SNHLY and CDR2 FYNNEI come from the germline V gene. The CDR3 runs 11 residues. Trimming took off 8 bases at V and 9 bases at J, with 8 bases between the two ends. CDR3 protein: CASGGGSPLHF. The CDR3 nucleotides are TGTGCCAGCGGGGGCGGTTCACCCCTCCACTTT.

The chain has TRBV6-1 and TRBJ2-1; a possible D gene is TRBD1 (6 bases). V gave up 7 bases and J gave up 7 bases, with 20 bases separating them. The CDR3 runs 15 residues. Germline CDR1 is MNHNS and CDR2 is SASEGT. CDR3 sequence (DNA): TGTGCCAGCATTCCCAACCCCCAGGGGCGTAATGAGCAGTTCTTC. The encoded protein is CASIPNPQGRNEQFF.

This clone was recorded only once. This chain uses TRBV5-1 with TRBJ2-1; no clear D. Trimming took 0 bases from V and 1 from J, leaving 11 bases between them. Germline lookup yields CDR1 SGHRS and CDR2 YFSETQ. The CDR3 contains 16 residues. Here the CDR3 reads CASSLDERSSYNEQFF. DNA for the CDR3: TGCGCCAGCAGCTTGGACGAGCGTTCGTCCTACAATGAGCAGTTCTTC. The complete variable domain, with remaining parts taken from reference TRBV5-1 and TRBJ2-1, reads KAGVTQTPRYLIKTRGQQVTLSCSPISGHRSVSWYQQTPGQGLQFLFEYFSETQRNKGNFPGRFSGRQFSNSRSEMNVSTLELGDSALYLCASSLDERSSYNEQFFGPGTRLTVL.

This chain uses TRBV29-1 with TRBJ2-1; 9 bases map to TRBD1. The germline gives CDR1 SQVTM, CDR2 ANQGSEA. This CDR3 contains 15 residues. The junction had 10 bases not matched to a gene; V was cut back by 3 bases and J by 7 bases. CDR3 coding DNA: TGCAGCGTTGAGGGGGGGAGGACAGGGGTTAATGAGCAGTTCTTC. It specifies CSVEGGRTGVNEQFF.

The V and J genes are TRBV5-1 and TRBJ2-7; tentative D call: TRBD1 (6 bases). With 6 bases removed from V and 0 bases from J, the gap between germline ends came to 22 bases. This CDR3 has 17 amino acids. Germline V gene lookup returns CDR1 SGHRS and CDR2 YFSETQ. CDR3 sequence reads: CASNPSPSGASSYEQYF. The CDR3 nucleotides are TGCGCCAGCAACCCGAGCCCTTCAGGGGCCTCCTCCTACGAGCAGTACTTC.

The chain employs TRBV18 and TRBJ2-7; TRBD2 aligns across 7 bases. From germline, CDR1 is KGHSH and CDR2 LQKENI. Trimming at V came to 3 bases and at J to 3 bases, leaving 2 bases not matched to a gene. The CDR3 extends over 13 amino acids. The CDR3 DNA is TGTGCCAGCTCACCCGGGACTATCTACGAGCAGTACTTC. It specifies CASSPGTIYEQYF.

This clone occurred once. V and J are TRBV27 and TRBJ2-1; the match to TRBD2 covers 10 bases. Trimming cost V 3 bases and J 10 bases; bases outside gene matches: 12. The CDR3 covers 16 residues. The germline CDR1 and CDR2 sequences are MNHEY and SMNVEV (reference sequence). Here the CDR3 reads CASSFLAGEGVVEQFF. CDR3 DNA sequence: TGTGCCAGCAGTTTTCTAGCGGGAGAGGGGGTGGTGGAGCAGTTCTTC.

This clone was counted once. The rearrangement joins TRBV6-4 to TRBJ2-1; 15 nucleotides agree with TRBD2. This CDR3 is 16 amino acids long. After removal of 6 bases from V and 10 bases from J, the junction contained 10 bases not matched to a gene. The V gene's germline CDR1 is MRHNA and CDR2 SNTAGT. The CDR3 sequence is CASSKGLAGGAAEQFF. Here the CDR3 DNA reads TGTGCCAGCAGCAAAGGACTAGCGGGGGGGGCCGCAGAGCAGTTCTTC.

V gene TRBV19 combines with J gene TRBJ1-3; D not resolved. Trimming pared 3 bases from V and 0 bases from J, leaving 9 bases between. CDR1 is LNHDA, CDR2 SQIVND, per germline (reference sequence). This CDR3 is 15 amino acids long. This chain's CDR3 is CASSIGLTSGNTIYF. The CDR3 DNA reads TGTGCCAGTAGTATTGGGCTCACCTCTGGAAACACCATATATTTT.

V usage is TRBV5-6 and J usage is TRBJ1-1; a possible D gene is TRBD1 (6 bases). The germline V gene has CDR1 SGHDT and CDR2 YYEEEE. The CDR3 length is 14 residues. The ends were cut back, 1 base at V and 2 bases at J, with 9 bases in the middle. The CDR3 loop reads CASSLPTGNTEAFF. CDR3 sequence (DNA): TGTGCCAGCAGCTTGCCGACAGGAAACACTGAAGCTTTCTTT.